These 21 T cell receptor beta chains were all obtained from the same sample, sequenced in a study of blood T cell repertoires in COVID-19. Libraries were prepared by immunoSEQ multiplex PCR; TCRdb keeps only in-frame clonotypes and omits some of them. The table has some 290,000 clones, around 92% seen once; the top ten hold approximately 10%. The sequenced sample was peripheral blood. These receptors all stem from a woman in her twenties or thirties with COVID-19, enrolled during active disease.

This chain links TRBV2 with TRBJ2-5; 11 bases are shared with TRBD1. Germline V gene sequence: CDR1 SNHLY, CDR2 FYNNEI. Losses at the gene ends were 8 bases for V and 5 bases for J; bases not matched to a gene: 7. CDR3 length: 14 amino acids. CDR3 in DNA: TGTGCCAGCCATACCGGGACAGGGGGGGAGACCCAGTACTTC. As protein: CASHTGTGGETQYF.

This clone was detected only once. The CDR3 reads CASSLPGSSQNTQYF. CDR3 sequence (DNA): TGTGCCAGCAGTCTCCCGGGATCCTCACAGAATACGCAGTATTTT. The genes are TRBV28 and TRBJ2-3; possibly TRBD2 for D (5 bases). This CDR3 contains 15 residues. The ends were cut back, 5 bases at V and 7 bases at J, with 19 bases in the middle. Germline V gene sequence: CDR1 MDHEN, CDR2 SYDVKM.

The chain is built from TRBV7-7 and TRBJ2-2; D gene ambiguous. The ends were cut back, 5 bases at V and 7 bases at J, with 14 bases in the middle. This CDR3 comprises 14 residues. Per the germline V gene, CDR1 is SSHAT and CDR2 is FNYEAQ (reference sequence). CDR3 loop: CASSPGPNGGELFF. DNA of the CDR3: TGTGCCAGCAGCCCGGGTCCCAATGGCGGGGAGCTGTTTTTT.

This chain uses TRBV28 with TRBJ1-5, with TRBD1 matching over 10 bases. The CDR3 consists of 14 residues. V was clipped by 6 bases and J by 7 bases; unmatched bases: 6. CDR1 is MDHEN, CDR2 SYDVKM, per germline. CDR3 sequence reads: CASRWTGGTQPQHF. The CDR3 coding sequence is TGTGCCAGCAGGTGGACAGGGGGAACACAGCCCCAGCATTTT.

The rearrangement links TRBV7-8 to TRBJ2-3; 9 bases are shared with TRBD2. J was trimmed by 2 bases and V by 0 bases; bases with no gene match: 6. Germline assignment: CDR1 SGHVS and CDR2 FQNEAQ. This CDR3 spans 17 amino acids. The CDR3 DNA follows: TGTGCCAGCAGCTTAGCGCCCAGCGGGGGGCCCACAGATACGCAGTATTTT. Encoded protein: CASSLAPSGGPTDTQYF.

Remarks on this clone: This sample also contains other DNA sequences that code for the same CDR3. The V gene is TRBV5-1, the J gene TRBJ2-7, with D possibly being TRBD1 (5 bases). V was clipped by 0 bases and J by 1 base, with 5 bases between them. Germline V gives CDR1 SGHRS, CDR2 YFSETQ. The CDR3 has 13 amino acids. The CDR3 DNA reads as TGCGCCAGCAGCTTGGGACAGTCCTACGAGCAGTACTTC. Its protein product is CASSLGQSYEQYF.

The V gene is TRBV4-1, the J gene TRBJ1-5; D is possibly TRBD1 (5 bases). Looked up from germline, CDR1 is MGHRA and CDR2 is YSYEKL. This CDR3 comprises 14 residues. Trimming removed 0 bases from V and 9 bases from J, with 12 bases in between. The CDR3 nucleotides are TGCGCCAGCAGCCAAGAGGGGCTGGGCGGGCCCCAGCATTTT. Translation: CASSQEGLGGPQHF.

This rearrangement joins TRBV10-3 to TRBJ2-7; 9 bases map to TRBD2. This CDR3 spans 16 amino acids. From germline, CDR1 is ENHRY and CDR2 SYGVKD. After removal of 2 bases from V and 5 bases from J, the junction contained 10 bases not matched to a gene. In nucleotides, the CDR3 is TGTGCCATCAGTGAGCCCTGGGGTAGCGGGGGTAACGAGCAGTACTTC. As protein: CAISEPWGSGGNEQYF.

This chain uses TRBV30 with TRBJ2-7; D remains ambiguous. The V end was cut by 8 bases, the J end by 0 bases, with 8 bases between. Per germline, CDR1 GTSNPN and CDR2 SVGIG (reference sequence). The CDR3 sequence is 11 residues long. CDR3 sequence: CAGGYSYEQYF. In DNA, the CDR3 is TGTGCCGGCGGTTACTCCTACGAGCAGTACTTC.

J is TRBJ1-2 and V is TRBV18, with a tentative D call TRBD1 (6 bases). In germline, CDR1 is KGHSH, CDR2 LQKENI. The CDR3 is 17 residues long. V lost 6 bases to trimming and J lost 4 bases, with 24 bases between them. CDR3 coding DNA: TGTGCCAGCTCCCCTACCGTGGACAGACCACCTTTCTATGGCTACACCTTC. Translating gives CASSPTVDRPPFYGYTF.

The chain uses TRBV4-1 and TRBJ2-7, with 9 bases lining up with TRBD1. The CDR3 spans 15 residues. Germline CDR1 MGHRA, CDR2 YSYEKL. Trimming took 4 bases from V and 1 from J; bases not matched to a gene: 5. The CDR3 is CASSLMGQGSYEQYF. DNA of the CDR3: TGCGCCAGCAGCCTTATGGGACAGGGTTCCTACGAGCAGTACTTC.

The J gene is TRBJ1-2, the V gene TRBV5-1, with D possibly matching TRBD1 (6 bases). The CDR3 length is 17 residues. Germline assignment: CDR1 SGHRS and CDR2 YFSETQ. V gave up 4 bases and J gave up 4 bases, with 23 bases separating them. In DNA form, the CDR3 reads TGCGCCAGCAGCAAGGGGGACATCGATCCCGACATCTATGGCTACACCTTC. It specifies CASSKGDIDPDIYGYTF.

This chain connects TRBV7-9 to TRBJ2-1; possible D gene TRBD2, 6 bases. Germline-derived CDR1 and CDR2 are SEHNR and FQNEAQ (reference sequence). The V gene lost 5 bases and the J gene lost 16 bases, with 27 bases spanning the gap. This CDR3 is built from 15 residues. In DNA form, the CDR3 reads TGTGCCAGCAGCCCGGGCCCTAGGGAGATTAGCGGCGGATTCTTC. This sequence encodes CASSPGPREISGGFF.

The rearrangement links TRBV4-1 to TRBJ1-1; TRBD1 matches 10 bases. Germline V gives CDR1 MGHRA, CDR2 YSYEKL. V was clipped by 1 base and J by 4 bases; unmatched bases: 3. The length of the CDR3 is 15 residues. CDR3 residues: CASSQVGTGVTEAFF. The CDR3 coding sequence is TGCGCCAGCAGCCAAGTAGGGACAGGGGTCACTGAAGCTTTCTTT.

The chain employs TRBV11-2 and TRBJ2-2; D gene ambiguous. Germline CDR1 is SGHAT and CDR2 is FQNNGV. Trimming removed 0 bases from V and 12 bases from J, with 14 bases in between. This CDR3 comprises 14 residues. CDR3 protein: CASSLENRSLKLFF. CDR3 bases: TGTGCCAGCAGCTTAGAAAACCGAAGCCTAAAGCTGTTTTTT.

The rearrangement uses TRBV5-6 and TRBJ1-2, with D perhaps TRBD1 (6 bases). V was clipped by 9 bases and J by 6 bases, with 18 bases between them. The germline gives CDR1 SGHDT, CDR2 YYEEEE. The CDR3 spans 13 residues. The CDR3 DNA sequence: TGTGCCACCAAGTACAGGGCTCAGGATGGCTACACCTTC. It codes for CATKYRAQDGYTF.

The rearrangement uses TRBV9 and TRBJ2-7; 7 bases map to TRBD1. The CDR3 covers 14 residues. CDR1 is SGDLS and CDR2 is YYNGEE in the germline V gene. The trim removed 1 base at V and 1 base at J, leaving 2 bases unmatched. CDR3 amino acids: CASSVTTGSYEQYF. The CDR3 DNA reads TGTGCCAGCAGCGTAACGACAGGGTCCTACGAGCAGTACTTC.

This clone has just one count. The genes are TRBV5-4 and TRBJ2-5; 7 positions agree with TRBD2. J gave up 5 bases and V 4 bases, and 5 bases lay outside the gene matches. Germline loops: CDR1 SGHNT, CDR2 YYREEE (reference sequence). The CDR3 consists of 13 residues. This CDR3 reads CASSPTSDETQYF. CDR3 coding DNA: TGTGCCAGCAGCCCAACTAGCGATGAGACCCAGTACTTC.

This chain uses TRBV18 with TRBJ1-1; D gene uncertain. Looked up from germline, CDR1 is KGHSH and CDR2 is LQKENI. CDR3 size: 14 residues. Trimming shortened V by 6 bases and J by 3 bases, and 14 bases separated the two germline ends. The CDR3 DNA sequence: TGTGCCAGCTCCCTCTCCGCGACATACACTGAAGCTTTCTTT. Amino acid sequence: CASSLSATYTEAFF.

The chain uses TRBV2 and TRBJ2-3; a possible D gene is TRBD2 (5 bases). CDR1 and CDR2 from the germline V gene are SNHLY and FYNNEI. The V and J ends lost 7 bases and 4 bases respectively, with 15 bases between them. The CDR3 has 14 amino acids. The DNA for the CDR3 is TGTGCCAGCAAGGACTCCTCCGGACCAGATACGCAGTATTTT. Translated, it gives CASKDSSGPDTQYF.

The V gene is TRBV27, the J gene TRBJ1-1; D is possibly TRBD1 (5 bases). The ends were cut back, 6 bases at V and 5 bases at J, with 13 bases in the middle. In germline, CDR1 is MNHEY, CDR2 SMNVEV (reference sequence). This CDR3 comprises 13 residues. In DNA form, the CDR3 reads TGTGCCAGCAGCGTCTATGGGGGGACTGAAGCTTTCTTT. This translates into CASSVYGGTEAFF.